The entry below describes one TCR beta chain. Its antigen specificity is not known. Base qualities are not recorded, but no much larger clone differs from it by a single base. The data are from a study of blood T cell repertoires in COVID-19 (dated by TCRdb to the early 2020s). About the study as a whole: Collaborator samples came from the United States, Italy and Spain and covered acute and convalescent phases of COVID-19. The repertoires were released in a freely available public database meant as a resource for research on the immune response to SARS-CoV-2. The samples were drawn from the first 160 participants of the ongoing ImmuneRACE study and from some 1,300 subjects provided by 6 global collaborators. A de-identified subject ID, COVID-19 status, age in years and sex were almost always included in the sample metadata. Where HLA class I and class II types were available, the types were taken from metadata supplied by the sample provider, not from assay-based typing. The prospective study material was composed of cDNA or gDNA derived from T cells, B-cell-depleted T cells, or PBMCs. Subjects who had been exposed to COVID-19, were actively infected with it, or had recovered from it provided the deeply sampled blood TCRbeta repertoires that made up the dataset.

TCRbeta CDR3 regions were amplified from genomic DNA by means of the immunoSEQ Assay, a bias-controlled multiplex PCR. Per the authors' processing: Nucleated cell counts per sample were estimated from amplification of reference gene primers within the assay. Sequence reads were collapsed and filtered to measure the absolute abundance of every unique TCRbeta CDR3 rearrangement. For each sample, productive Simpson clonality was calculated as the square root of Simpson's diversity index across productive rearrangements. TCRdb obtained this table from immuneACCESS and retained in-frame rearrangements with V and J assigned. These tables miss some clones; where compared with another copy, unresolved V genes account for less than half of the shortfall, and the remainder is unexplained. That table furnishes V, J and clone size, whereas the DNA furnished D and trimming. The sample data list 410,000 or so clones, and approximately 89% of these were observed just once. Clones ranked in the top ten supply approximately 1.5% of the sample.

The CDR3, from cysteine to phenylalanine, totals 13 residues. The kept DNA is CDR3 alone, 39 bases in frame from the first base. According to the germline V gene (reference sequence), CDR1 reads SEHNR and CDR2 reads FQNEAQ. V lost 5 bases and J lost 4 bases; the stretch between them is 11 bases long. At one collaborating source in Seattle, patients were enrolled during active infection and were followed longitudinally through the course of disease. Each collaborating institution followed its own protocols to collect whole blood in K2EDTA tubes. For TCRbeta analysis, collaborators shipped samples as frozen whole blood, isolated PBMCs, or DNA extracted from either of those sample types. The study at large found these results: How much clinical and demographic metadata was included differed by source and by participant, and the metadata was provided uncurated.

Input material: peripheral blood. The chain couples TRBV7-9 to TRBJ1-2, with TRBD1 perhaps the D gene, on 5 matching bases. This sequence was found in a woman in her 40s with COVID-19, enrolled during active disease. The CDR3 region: CASSDKTGYGYTF. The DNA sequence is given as TGTGCCAGCAGCGACAAAACAGGCTATGGCTACACCTTC.